The present T cell receptor (beta chain) was sequenced within a study of identical twins. TCRdb processed the 5' RACE reads anew with MiXCR; each CDR3 protein has one entry. The table lists around 1.7 million distinct CDR3 sequences, less than 40% of them singletons. This CDR3 has 14 residues. Germline CDR1 is SGDLS and CDR2 is YYNGEE. Trimming shortened V by 0 bases and J by 9 bases, and 14 bases separated the two germline ends. Study-wide results and limits: Insertions ran lower in abundant cord blood beta clonotypes, though not in memory repertoires. For out-of-frame beta sequences, excess twin sharing was weaker.

At least ten counts were recorded for this clonotype. Its specificity is not known. The material sequenced was cord blood. The chain recombines TRBV9 with TRBJ2-3, with D possibly matching TRBD2 (5 bases). The receptor was isolated from a newborn girl in good health. CDR3 DNA: TGTGCCAGCAGCGTAGGTACCTCTCCGGGGACGCAGTATTTT. Translating it yields CASSVGTSPGTQYF.